Listed below are T cell receptor beta chains from one sample, sequenced in a study of OX40 agonist ivuxolimab in advanced cancers. Assay: immunoSEQ multiplex PCR; the TCRdb copy retains only in-frame clones and omits some. The repertoire has around 16,000 clones, 84% of them found once; the top ten carry approximately 72%. This specimen consisted of CD4+ or CD8+ T cells sorted from blood, obtained in a trial of the OX40 agonist ivuxolimab. These receptors were collected from an adult with an advanced solid tumor such as melanoma, head and neck, liver or kidney cancer. The CDR3 runs from the conserved cysteine through the conserved F or W.

cdr3_aa	v_call	j_call
CASSWNEQFF	TRBV7-9	TRBJ2-1
CASSQIQGAPYEQYF	TRBV7-2	TRBJ2-7
CASSFAGQETQYF	TRBV7-9	TRBJ2-5
CASSLASNTGELFF	TRBV5-6	TRBJ2-2
CASSLTFGPGQPDNEQFF	TRBV13	TRBJ2-1
CASSQQNTEAFF	TRBV5-6	TRBJ1-1
CASSLGLQSYEQYF	TRBV5-1	TRBJ2-7
CASAVRGGYGYTF	TRBV27	TRBJ1-2
CASSLRLAATGELFF	TRBV5-6	TRBJ2-2
CASSLTGGDGYEQYF	TRBV11-2	TRBJ2-7
CASSRGVTYNEQFF	TRBV19	TRBJ2-1
CASSLEQYSYNEQFF	TRBV5-1	TRBJ2-1
CASSRDQTGSNEQFF	TRBV13	TRBJ2-1
CASSRNSGFQF	TRBV4-3	TRBJ2-7
CASSIYTKCHKSRDVLTF	TRBV7-7	TRBJ2-6
CASSNTQGASYEQYF	TRBV9	TRBJ2-7
CASSLAGSYEQYF	TRBV7-2	TRBJ2-7
CASSVGEYNTGELFF	TRBV9	TRBJ2-2
CASSLGTNYEQYF	TRBV7-2	TRBJ2-7
CAWRHNEQFF	TRBV30	TRBJ2-1
CASSLAGPTYEQYF	TRBV7-2	TRBJ2-7
CASSLRESSYNEQFF	TRBV11-3	TRBJ2-1
CASSLPASGRSNPGEQYF	TRBV7-2	TRBJ2-7
CASSLDSFEQYF	TRBV7-9	TRBJ2-7
CASSLENRAQFF	TRBV11-2	TRBJ2-1
CASSLAAGRVAYEQYF	TRBV11-2	TRBJ2-7
CASRQTGASNQPQHF	TRBV27	TRBJ1-5
CAWSEAGASYEQYF	TRBV30	TRBJ2-7
CASSPGSDGYTF	TRBV7-8	TRBJ1-2
CASSPGQGDQPQHF	TRBV27	TRBJ1-5
CASSHDGTGAYEQYF	TRBV4-1	TRBJ2-7
CASSSTISGRLNTGELFF	TRBV7-9	TRBJ2-2
CASSSFRTEAFF	TRBV28	TRBJ1-1
CASSETGIPSYEQYF	TRBV9	TRBJ2-7
CASSMAPVGTEAFF	TRBV19	TRBJ1-1
CASSIHRGAQPQHF	TRBV5-6	TRBJ1-5
CASSYSRQPEGYTF	TRBV6-5	TRBJ1-2